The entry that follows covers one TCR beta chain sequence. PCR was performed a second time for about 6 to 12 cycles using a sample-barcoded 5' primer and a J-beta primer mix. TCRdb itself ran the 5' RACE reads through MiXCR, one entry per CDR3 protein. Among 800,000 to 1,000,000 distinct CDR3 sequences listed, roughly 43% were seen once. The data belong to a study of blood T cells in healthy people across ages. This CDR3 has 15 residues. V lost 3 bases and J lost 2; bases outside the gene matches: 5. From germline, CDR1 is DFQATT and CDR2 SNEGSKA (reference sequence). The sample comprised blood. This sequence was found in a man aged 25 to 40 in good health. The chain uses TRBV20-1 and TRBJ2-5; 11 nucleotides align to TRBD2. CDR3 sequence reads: CSARPSSGGQETQYF. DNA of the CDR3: TGCAGTGCTAGGCCTTCTAGCGGGGGGCAAGAGACCCAGTACTTC.